This T cell receptor beta chain appears in the sequencing data of a study of blood T cells in healthy people across ages. Study-level points and caveats: Diversity estimated from one million T cells was considered an underestimate. Diversity of TCR beta correlated strongly with naive T cell percentage.

To note about this clonotype: Its antigen is as yet unknown.

Per the germline V gene, CDR1 is SGHTA and CDR2 is FQGNSA. V shed 3 bases, J shed 7 bases, and the junction held 3 bases outside the gene matches. The CDR3 is 13 amino acids. Using a J-beta primer mix together with a sample-barcoded 5' primer, a second PCR was run for roughly 7 to 12 cycles. A tag from a template-switch adaptor with 12 random nucleotides marked each cDNA molecule. MiXCR, run by TCRdb on the 5' RACE reads, gives a single entry per CDR3 protein. In the table there are some 700,000 distinct CDR3 sequences, about 42% of which are singletons. The rearrangement uses TRBV7-2 and TRBJ1-5; TRBD1 matches 7 bases. The sequence derives from an older woman in good health. Sequencing used blood. The CDR3 DNA sequence: TGTGCCAGCAGCTTTGGCAGGGGGCAGCCCCAGCATTTT. This translates into CASSFGRGQPQHF.